Each of the 26 T cell receptor beta chains below was sequenced from the same sample in a study of blood T cell repertoires in COVID-19. Repertoires were generated with immunoSEQ multiplex PCR, while TCRdb's copy carries only in-frame clones and drops some. The sample has under 300,000 clones; 80% to 90% are singletons. Sequencing was done on a sample of peripheral blood. Receptor source: a middle-aged man who had recovered from COVID-19.

V and J are TRBV5-4 and TRBJ1-2; TRBD1 matches at 7 bases. V was pared by 3 bases and J by 0 bases, with 8 bases of the junction left unmatched. The CDR3 has 16 residues. Looked up from germline, CDR1 is SGHNT and CDR2 is YYREEE (reference sequence). CDR3 amino acids: CASSSGQEPSNYGYTF. CDR3 nucleotide sequence: TGTGCCAGCAGCTCTGGACAGGAGCCTTCTAACTATGGCTACACCTTC.

This chain links TRBV2 with TRBJ1-1; D possibly corresponds to TRBD1 (6 bases). This CDR3 contains 13 residues. Deletions cut 2 bases from V and 4 bases from J, with 8 bases between. The germline CDR1 and CDR2 sequences are SNHLY and FYNNEI. CDR3 loop: CASSERGITEAFF. In DNA, the CDR3 is TGTGCCAGCAGTGAAAGGGGGATCACTGAAGCTTTCTTT.

The chain uses TRBV7-2 and TRBJ2-3; 7 positions match TRBD2. Germline V CDR1 and CDR2: SGHTA, FQGNSA. The CDR3 is 14 amino acids. V shed 0 bases, J shed 5 bases, and the junction held 2 bases outside the gene matches. The CDR3 nucleotides read TGTGCCAGCAGCTTAGCGGGGGGGGTAGATACGCAGTATTTT. The encoded protein is CASSLAGGVDTQYF.

The chain employs TRBV5-1 and TRBJ2-1; 7 bases line up with TRBD2. There are 13 residues in the CDR3. J lost 9 bases, V lost 2 bases, and 5 bases had no gene match. Germline V lookup: CDR1 SGHRS, CDR2 YFSETQ. CDR3 sequence reads: CASSFKAGVEQFF. In nucleotides, the CDR3 is TGCGCCAGCAGCTTTAAGGCGGGGGTTGAGCAGTTCTTC.

The genes are TRBV11-2 and TRBJ1-3; no definite D call. Germline V gene lookup returns CDR1 SGHAT and CDR2 FQNNGV. V lost 5 bases and J lost 0, with 11 bases in between. The CDR3 runs to 15 residues. CDR3 region: CASSPVGSSGNTIYF. Written as DNA, the CDR3 is TGTGCCAGCAGCCCAGTAGGGAGCTCTGGAAACACCATATATTTT.

The chain recombines TRBV3-1 (or the pseudogene TRBV3-2) with TRBJ2-5; perhaps TRBD2 as D (5 bases). There are 14 residues in the CDR3. Germline-derived CDR1 and CDR2 are LGHDT and YNNKEL (reference sequence). The V and J ends lost 0 bases and 7 bases respectively, with 12 bases between them. DNA for the CDR3: TGTGCCAGCAGCCAAGATTCGGGGTATGGGACCCAGTACTTC. Its translation is CASSQDSGYGTQYF.

The chain is built from TRBV11-2 and TRBJ2-1, with TRBD2 matching over 8 bases. In germline, CDR1 is SGHAT, CDR2 FQNNGV. The CDR3 has 15 residues. V shed 3 bases and J 10 bases; nucleotides not matched to a gene: 11. The CDR3 reads CASSLGGGPFAEQFF. The DNA of the CDR3 is TGTGCCAGCAGCTTGGGCGGGGGGCCCTTCGCGGAGCAGTTCTTC.

The V gene is TRBV7-9, the J gene TRBJ1-1, with D unresolved. This CDR3 has 13 amino acids. Per germline, CDR1 SEHNR and CDR2 FQNEAQ (reference sequence). V gave up 5 bases and J gave up 0 bases, with 7 bases separating them. CDR3 protein: CASSDGVNTEAFF. CDR3 DNA sequence: TGTGCCAGCAGCGACGGGGTGAACACTGAAGCTTTCTTT.

V and J are TRBV7-9 and TRBJ1-2; D is unresolved. V was shortened by 3 bases and J by 2 bases, with 4 bases between the two germline ends. The CDR3 extends over 12 amino acids. Germline CDR1 is SEHNR and CDR2 is FQNEAQ (reference sequence). Written as DNA, the CDR3 is TGTGCCAGCAGCTTCCCGAACTATGGCTACACCTTC. Its protein is CASSFPNYGYTF.

This chain joins TRBV30 and TRBJ2-1; 9 nucleotides line up with TRBD2. Germline CDR1 reads GTSNPN; CDR2 reads SVGIG (reference sequence). Trimming cost V 1 base and J 6 bases; bases outside gene matches: 7. The CDR3 extends over 15 amino acids. Written as DNA, the CDR3 is TGTGCCTGGAGTGAGGGACTAGCAGCGGTCAATGAGCAGTTCTTC. Protein: CAWSEGLAAVNEQFF.

The chain carries TRBV3-1 (or the pseudogene TRBV3-2) and TRBJ2-7; TRBD2 matches at 8 bases. V gave up 4 bases and J gave up 9 bases; unmatched junction bases: 29. Per the germline V gene, CDR1 is LGHDT and CDR2 is YNNKEL (reference sequence). CDR3 size: 20 residues. CDR3: CASSPHLGSGSSGAGAGQYF. For the CDR3, the DNA is TGTGCCAGCAGCCCCCACCTGGGGAGCGGGAGCTCGGGCGCGGGGGCCGGGCAGTACTTC.

Concerning this clone: In this CDR3 the conserved last residue, phenylalanine or tryptophan, is missing, so a read error is likely. Because the CDR3's place on the DNA is in doubt, the DNA is left out and the CDR3 is given as listed by TCRdb. The chain links TRBV24-1 to TRBJ1-2. The germline gives CDR1 KGHDR, CDR2 SFDVKD. From its first to its last residue, the CDR3 has 14 amino acids. CDR3 residues: CATSDLKQLGEVLV.

The chain has TRBV7-2 and TRBJ1-1; a possible D gene is TRBD1 (6 bases). The CDR3 consists of 15 residues. Germline CDR1 SGHTA, CDR2 FQGNSA. V lost 4 bases and J 1 base, leaving 13 bases between the germline ends. Here the CDR3 DNA reads TGTGCCAGCAGCTCGATCGGACAGCAGAACACTGAAGCTTTCTTT. Protein: CASSSIGQQNTEAFF.

The J gene is TRBJ1-2, the V gene TRBV19, with D tentatively TRBD1 (6 bases). The CDR3 is 13 amino acids. Germline CDR1 and CDR2: LNHDA and SQIVND (reference sequence). V was trimmed by 7 bases and J by 3 bases, leaving 12 bases between them. CDR3 coding DNA: TGTGCCAGTAACCCGGACAGATACTATGGCTACACCTTC. Protein product: CASNPDRYYGYTF.

The CDR3 here is CASGPQGAGETQYF. The DNA of the CDR3 is TGTGCCAGCGGGCCCCAGGGGGCCGGTGAGACCCAGTACTTC. The chain carries TRBV9 and TRBJ2-5; TRBD1 matches at 8 bases. The length of the CDR3 is 14 residues. Germline lookup yields CDR1 SGDLS and CDR2 YYNGEE. Trimming cost V 7 bases and J 5 bases; bases outside gene matches: 10.

J is TRBJ2-3 and V is TRBV4-1; 12 bases are shared with TRBD2. With V trimmed by 6 bases and J by 4 bases, 5 bases remained unmatched. There are 15 residues in the CDR3. Per germline, CDR1 MGHRA and CDR2 YSYEKL. CDR3 in amino acids: CASRRGLAGADTQYF. CDR3 sequence (DNA): TGCGCCAGCAGACGGGGACTAGCGGGCGCAGATACGCAGTATTTT.

The chain joins TRBV2 to TRBJ2-3; a possible D gene is TRBD1 (5 bases). This CDR3 is 15 amino acids long. In germline, CDR1 is SNHLY, CDR2 FYNNEI. The V end was cut by 3 bases, the J end by 3 bases, with 13 bases between. CDR3 residues: CASSDRASGTDTQYF. CDR3 DNA sequence: TGTGCCAGCAGTGACAGGGCTTCAGGGACAGATACGCAGTATTTT.

The V and J genes are TRBV18 and TRBJ2-5, with D uncertain. The CDR3 runs 14 residues. Germline V gene lookup returns CDR1 KGHSH and CDR2 LQKENI. Trimming stripped 3 bases from V and 3 bases from J, with 11 bases between. CDR3 region: CASSPRRSEETQYF. The CDR3 DNA reads as TGTGCCAGCTCACCCCGGAGATCTGAAGAGACCCAGTACTTC. Full variable domain (missing parts from reference TRBV18 and TRBJ2-5): NAGVMQNPRHLVRRRGQEARLRCSPMKGHSHVYWYRQLPEEGLKFMVYLQKENIIDESGMPKERFSAEFPKEGPSILRIQQVVRGDSAAYFCASSPRRSEETQYFGPGTRLLVL.

This chain links TRBV11-3 with TRBJ1-1; no reliable D call. The V and J ends lost 1 base and 3 bases respectively, with 12 bases between them. The length of the CDR3 is 15 residues. Germline V gene lookup returns CDR1 SGHNT and CDR2 YENEEA. The DNA of the CDR3 is TGTGCCAGCAGCTTAGGGTCCCTCCGGGACACTGAAGCTTTCTTT. It translates to CASSLGSLRDTEAFF.

The CDR3 sequence is CASSPDRAYYEQYF. The CDR3 DNA sequence: TGTGCCAGTAGTCCTGACAGGGCTTATTACGAGCAGTACTTC. This sequence joins TRBV19 and TRBJ2-7; 7 positions match TRBD1. Looked up from germline, CDR1 is LNHDA and CDR2 is SQIVND (reference sequence). This CDR3 contains 14 residues. V shed 5 bases, J shed 4 bases, and the junction held 8 bases outside the gene matches.

This chain joins TRBV29-1 and TRBJ1-2; D gene uncertain. The V end was cut by 6 bases, the J end by 4 bases, with 9 bases between. This CDR3 comprises 11 residues. Germline V CDR1 and CDR2: SQVTM, ANQGSEA. The CDR3 sequence is CSVPQSYGYTF. CDR3 DNA sequence: TGCAGCGTCCCACAGAGCTATGGCTACACCTTC.

CDR3: CASSLGLAGVEQFF. In nucleotides, the CDR3 is TGTGCCAGCAGCTTAGGACTAGCGGGAGTTGAGCAGTTCTTC. J is TRBJ2-1 and V is TRBV7-2, with 12 bases matching TRBD2. Germline CDR1 reads SGHTA; CDR2 reads FQGNSA. The ends lost 1 base at V and 9 bases at J; junction bases unmatched: 1. CDR3 length: 14 residues.

This clone has only one observation. The chain combines TRBV11-2 with TRBJ2-1; D gene ambiguous. V was pared by 7 bases and J by 2 bases, with 15 bases between. Germline V gene data show CDR1 as SGHAT and CDR2 as FQNNGV. This CDR3 is 15 amino acids long. CDR3 amino acids: CASIPDMGPYNEQFF. CDR3 coding DNA: TGTGCCAGCATCCCGGATATGGGCCCCTACAATGAGCAGTTCTTC.

This clone has just one count. V gene TRBV20-1 combines with J gene TRBJ1-5, with D perhaps matching TRBD1 (5 bases). The V end was cut by 3 bases, the J end by 9 bases, with 12 bases between. This CDR3 comprises 12 residues. From germline, CDR1 is DFQATT and CDR2 SNEGSKA (reference sequence). CDR3 in DNA: TGCAGTGCTAGTGGACCTGGGGCGCCCCAGCATTTT. It codes for CSASGPGAPQHF.

The V call is TRBV7-9, the J call TRBJ2-1; TRBD1 agrees at 10 bases. Per the germline V gene, CDR1 is SEHNR and CDR2 is FQNEAQ (reference sequence). The CDR3 runs 14 residues. The junction had 7 bases not matched to a gene; V was cut back by 0 bases and J by 14 bases. CDR3 amino acids: CASSLAFRGTGEFF. CDR3 sequence (DNA): TGTGCCAGCAGCTTAGCTTTCCGTGGGACAGGGGAGTTCTTC.

The V and J genes are TRBV5-1 and TRBJ2-3; D perhaps matches TRBD1 (6 bases). The CDR3 consists of 14 residues. The V and J ends lost 3 bases and 5 bases respectively, with 13 bases between them. The germline V gene has CDR1 SGHRS and CDR2 YFSETQ. In DNA form, the CDR3 reads TGCGCCAGCAGCTACCGGACAGTTCAAGATACGCAGTATTTT. This encodes CASSYRTVQDTQYF.